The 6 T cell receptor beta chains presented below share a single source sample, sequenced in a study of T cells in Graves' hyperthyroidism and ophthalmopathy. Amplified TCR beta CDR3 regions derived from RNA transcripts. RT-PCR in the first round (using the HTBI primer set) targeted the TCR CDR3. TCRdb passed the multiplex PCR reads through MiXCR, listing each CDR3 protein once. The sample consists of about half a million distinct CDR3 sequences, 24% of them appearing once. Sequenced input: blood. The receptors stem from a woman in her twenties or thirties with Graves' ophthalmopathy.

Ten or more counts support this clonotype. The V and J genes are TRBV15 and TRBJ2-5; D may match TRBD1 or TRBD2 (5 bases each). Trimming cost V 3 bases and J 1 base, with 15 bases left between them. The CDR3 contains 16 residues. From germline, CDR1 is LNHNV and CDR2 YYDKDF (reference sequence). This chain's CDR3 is CATSRAPPGTQETQYF. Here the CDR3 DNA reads TGTGCCACCAGCAGGGCCCCCCCGGGGACCCAAGAGACCCAGTACTTC.

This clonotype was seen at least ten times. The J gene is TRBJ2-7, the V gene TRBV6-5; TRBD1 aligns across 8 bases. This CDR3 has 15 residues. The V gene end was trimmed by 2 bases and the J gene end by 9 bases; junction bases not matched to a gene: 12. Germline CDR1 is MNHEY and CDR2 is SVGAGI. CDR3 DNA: TGTGCCAGCAGTTACGACCGAGGACAGGGAAACGCGCAGTACTTC. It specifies CASSYDRGQGNAQYF.

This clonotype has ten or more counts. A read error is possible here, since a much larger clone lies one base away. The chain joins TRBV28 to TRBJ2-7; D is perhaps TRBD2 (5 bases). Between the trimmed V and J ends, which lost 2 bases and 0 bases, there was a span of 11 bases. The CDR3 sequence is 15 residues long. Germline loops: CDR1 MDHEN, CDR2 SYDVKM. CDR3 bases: TGTGCCAGCAGTTTAAGTCCGGGGTACTCCTACGAGCAGTACTTC. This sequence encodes CASSLSPGYSYEQYF.

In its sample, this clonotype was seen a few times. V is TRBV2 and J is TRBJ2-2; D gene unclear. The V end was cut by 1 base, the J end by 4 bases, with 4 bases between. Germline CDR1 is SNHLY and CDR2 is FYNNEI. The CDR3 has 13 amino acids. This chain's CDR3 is CASSEVATGELFF. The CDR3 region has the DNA TGTGCCAGCAGTGAAGTAGCCACCGGGGAGCTGTTTTTT.

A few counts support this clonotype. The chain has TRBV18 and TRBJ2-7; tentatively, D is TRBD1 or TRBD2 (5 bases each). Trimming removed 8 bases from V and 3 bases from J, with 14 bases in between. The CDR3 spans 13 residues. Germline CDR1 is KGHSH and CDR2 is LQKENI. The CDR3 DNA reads TGTGCCAGCACCCCGGGACGGAACTACGAGCAGTACTTC. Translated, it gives CASTPGRNYEQYF.

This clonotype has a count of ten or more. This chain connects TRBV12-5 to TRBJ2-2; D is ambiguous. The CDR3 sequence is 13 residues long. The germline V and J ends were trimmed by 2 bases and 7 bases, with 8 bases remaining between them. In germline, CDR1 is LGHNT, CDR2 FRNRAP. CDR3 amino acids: CASGLLEVGELFF. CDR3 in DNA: TGTGCTAGTGGTTTGCTTGAAGTCGGGGAGCTGTTTTTT.